This T cell receptor (beta chain) is drawn from a study of response to subunit inactivated influenza vaccine. Study-level findings and limits: It was suggested by the authors that few new T cells are recruited by each seasonal influenza vaccination.

This clonotype was counted between two and nine times. Its specificity is unknown. The CDR3 is 15 residues long. Germline V gives CDR1 MDHEN, CDR2 SYDVKM. V was pared by 2 bases and J by 5 bases, with 16 bases between. TCRdb passed the RT-PCR reads through MiXCR, listing each CDR3 protein once. The repertoire holds 450,000 to 600,000 distinct CDR3 sequences, with 15% to 20% as singletons. This sequence was found in a man aged 50-75 years who received an inactivated influenza vaccine. Sequencing used CD4+ T cells sorted from PBMCs, obtained less than 30 months after vaccination. The chain links TRBV28 to TRBJ2-7, with D maybe TRBD2 (5 bases). The CDR3 coding sequence is TGTGCCAGCAGTTTAAATCAGGACTTAACGAACGAGCAGTACTTC. Translated: CASSLNQDLTNEQYF.